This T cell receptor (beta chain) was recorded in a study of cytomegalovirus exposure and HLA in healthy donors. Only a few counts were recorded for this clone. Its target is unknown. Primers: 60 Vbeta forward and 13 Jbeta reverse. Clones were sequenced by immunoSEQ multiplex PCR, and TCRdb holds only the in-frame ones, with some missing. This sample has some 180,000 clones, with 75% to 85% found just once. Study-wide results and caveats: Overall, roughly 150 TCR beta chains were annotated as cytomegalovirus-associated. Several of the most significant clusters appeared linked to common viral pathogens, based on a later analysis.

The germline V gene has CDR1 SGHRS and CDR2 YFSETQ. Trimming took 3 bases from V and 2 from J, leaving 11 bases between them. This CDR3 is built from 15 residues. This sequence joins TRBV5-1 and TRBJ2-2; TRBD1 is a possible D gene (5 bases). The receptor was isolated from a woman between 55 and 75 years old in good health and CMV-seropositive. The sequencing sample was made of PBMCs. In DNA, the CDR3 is TGCGCCAGCAGCTCGACAGTGACAAACACCGGGGAGCTGTTTTTT. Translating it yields CASSSTVTNTGELFF.